This paragraph reports one T cell receptor (beta chain). Its target is unknown. This sample is drawn from a study of STAT5B mutations in CD4+ large granular lymphocyte leukemia. This CDR3 has 15 amino acids. Germline V gives CDR1 SGHRS, CDR2 YFSETQ. Trimming cost V 4 bases and J 1 base, with 11 bases left between them. In the source study's methods: Lowest detectable productive clonotype frequency was 2.59 x 10-5. Data came from immunoSEQ multiplex PCR; TCRdb stores just in-frame clones and leaves some out. V and J calls and clone size come straight from that table; D and trimming were deduced from the DNA. This sample carries about 33,000 clones, approximately 74% of them seen once, and the ten largest clones take around 0.27%. Whole-study findings and limits: Without putative leukemic clones, patient CD4-sorted repertoires remained more clonal than healthy CD4+ repertoires. The CD4+ versus CD8+ T-LGLL clonality difference may reflect limited sample size. No patients shared main leukemic clonotypes, though 20% to 25% appeared at low frequency elsewhere.

The origin of this receptor is a human donor in good health. Material for sequencing was CD4+ T cells from blood buffy coats. The V call is TRBV5-1, the J call TRBJ2-2, with D maybe TRBD2 (6 bases). CDR3 nucleotide sequence: TGCGCCAGCAGCGGGGGACTGCTGAACACCGGGGAGCTGTTTTTT. Protein sequence: CASSGGLLNTGELFF.